This T cell receptor beta chain was profiled in a study of blood T cells in healthy people across ages. Regarding the study as a whole: PBMCs were not sorted, which prevented a conclusive comparison of naive versus antigen-experienced cells. Observed TCR beta diversity showed a strong correlation with the percentage of naive T cells as measured by flow cytometry. With donor CMV status unknown, expanded clonotype changes were possibly confounded.

Germline trimming cut 5 bases from V and 5 bases from J; bases unmatched to any gene: 17. Germline lookup yields CDR1 MNHNS and CDR2 SASEGT. CDR3 length: 17 residues. PCR was performed a second time for about 7 to 12 cycles using a sample-barcoded 5' primer and a J-beta primer mix. TCRdb re-called the 5' RACE reads with MiXCR, one entry per CDR3 protein. The sample lists approximately 1.5 million distinct CDR3 sequences, 34% seen once, with roughly 12% in the top ten. Comment on this clonotype: Its antigen remains unknown.

It was ten milliliters of peripheral blood that were drawn from each donor. Sequencing used blood. The chain combines TRBV6-1 with TRBJ2-7, with 8 bases lining up with TRBD1. The TCR originated in a woman in her twenties or thirties in good health. Written as DNA, the CDR3 is TGTGCCAGCAGTCTCCGCGACCCAAGCCAGGGGGCGAACGAGCAGTACTTC. Translation gives CASSLRDPSQGANEQYF.